A single sample gave rise to the 19 T cell receptor beta chains below, sequenced in a study of technical replicates of blood from several donors (dated by TCRdb to the late 2010s). The library was built by means of the immunoSEQ multiplex PCR assay. TCRdb stores this immuneACCESS table with in-frame sequences only. Part of the clones is absent; in the studies checked, under half of the shortfall reflects unresolved V genes, and no reason is known for the rest. This sample has about 81,000 clones in its table, and approximately 90% of those were observed once. The top ten constitute roughly 0.25% of the sample. Sequencing was carried out using T cells isolated from PBMCs. The receptors here all came from a human donor in good health.

This chain connects TRBV7-6 to TRBJ1-3; no definite D call. Germline values: CDR1 SGHVS, CDR2 FNYEAQ. CDR3 length equals 15 residues. The V end was cut by 2 bases, the J end by 0 bases, with 8 bases between. The DNA for the CDR3 is TGTGCCAGCAGCTTAAACAGAGACTCTGGAAACACCATATATTTT. Its protein is CASSLNRDSGNTIYF.

The genes are TRBV15 and TRBJ2-3, with 10 bases identical to TRBD1. The germline V gene has CDR1 LNHNV and CDR2 YYDKDF (reference sequence). With 4 bases clipped from V and 3 bases from J, the junction kept 4 bases outside the gene matches. The CDR3 has 15 amino acids. CDR3 in amino acids: CATSKRTGGTDTQYF. CDR3 nucleotide sequence: TGTGCCACCAGCAAGAGGACAGGGGGTACAGATACGCAGTATTTT.

V and J are TRBV6-8 and TRBJ2-5, with D perhaps matching TRBD2 (6 bases). Germline-derived CDR1 and CDR2 are MNHGY and SAAAGT. With 4 bases removed from V and 5 bases from J, the gap between germline ends came to 17 bases. The length of the CDR3 is 15 residues. DNA of the CDR3: TGTGCCAGCAGTTCCCTAAGGAGGGTTCTTGAGACCCAGTACTTC. It specifies CASSSLRRVLETQYF.

This chain connects TRBV5-1 to TRBJ1-4; D is uncertain. Trimming pared 4 bases from V and 6 bases from J, leaving 7 bases between. CDR3 size: 12 residues. The germline V gene has CDR1 SGHRS and CDR2 YFSETQ. This chain's CDR3 is CASSSPDEKLFF. CDR3 in DNA: TGCGCCAGCAGCAGTCCGGATGAAAAACTGTTTTTT.

The V gene is TRBV30, the J gene TRBJ2-1; 8 nucleotides line up with TRBD2. V was clipped by 3 bases and J by 1 base; unmatched bases: 11. The CDR3 is made up of 17 amino acids. CDR1 and CDR2 from the germline V gene are GTSNPN and SVGIG (reference sequence). CDR3 sequence: CAWSPPTGGASYNEQFF. In DNA, the CDR3 is TGTGCCTGGAGCCCCCCAACGGGGGGGGCTTCCTACAATGAGCAGTTCTTC.

The chain employs TRBV12-5 and TRBJ2-1, with TRBD1 matching 7 bases. V shed 1 base, J shed 4 bases, and the junction held 16 bases outside the gene matches. Germline V CDR1 and CDR2: LGHNT, FRNRAP. The CDR3 length is 19 residues. The chain's CDR3 is CASGLATASQGKIYNEQFF. The DNA for the CDR3 is TGTGCTAGTGGTTTGGCCACAGCATCACAGGGGAAGATATACAATGAGCAGTTCTTC.

The rearrangement joins TRBV12-5 to TRBJ1-6, with D hard to call. The V gene's germline CDR1 is LGHNT and CDR2 FRNRAP. CDR3 length: 14 amino acids. Trimming pared 1 base from V and 6 bases from J, leaving 7 bases between. CDR3 coding DNA: TGTGCTAGTGGTTTGGACGGAGGTAATTCACCCCTCCACTTT. It encodes CASGLDGGNSPLHF.

The rearrangement links TRBV6-4 to TRBJ2-7, with 10 nucleotides matching TRBD2. This CDR3 region has 13 residues. CDR1 MRHNA and CDR2 SNTAGT come from the germline V gene. Trimming took 2 bases from V and 10 from J; bases not matched to a gene: 5. Written as DNA, the CDR3 is TGTGCCAGCAGTGACCAGCCTAGCGGGGGCCAGTACTTC. Protein: CASSDQPSGGQYF.

The chain has TRBV7-7 and TRBJ2-1, with 10 bases that match TRBD2. Germline-derived CDR1 and CDR2 are SSHAT and FNYEAQ (reference sequence). This CDR3 has 16 amino acids. V shed 5 bases, J shed 0 bases, and the junction held 4 bases outside the gene matches. For the CDR3, the DNA is TGTGCCAGCAGCCCTGGACTAGCGGACTCCTACAATGAGCAGTTCTTC. Translated, it gives CASSPGLADSYNEQFF.

The rearrangement links TRBV5-5 to TRBJ2-7; 8 nucleotides match TRBD1. Trimming cost V 2 bases and J 2 bases; bases outside gene matches: 3. The germline CDR1 and CDR2 sequences are SGHKS and YYEKEE (reference sequence). This CDR3 is built from 14 residues. The CDR3 loop is CASSFGTGPYEQYF. The CDR3 region has the DNA TGTGCCAGCAGCTTCGGGACAGGACCCTACGAGCAGTACTTC.

V usage is TRBV28 and J usage is TRBJ2-1, with D perhaps matching TRBD1 (6 bases). There are 16 residues in the CDR3. Germline-derived CDR1 and CDR2 are MDHEN and SYDVKM. V shed 6 bases and J shed 0 bases, with 15 bases lying between them. In nucleotides, the CDR3 is TGTGCCAGCAGAAGTCTACAGGGAAGCTCCTACAATGAGCAGTTCTTC. Translated, it gives CASRSLQGSSYNEQFF. The whole variable domain, remainder taken from reference TRBV28 and TRBJ2-1, is DVKVTQSSRYLVKRTGEKVFLECVQDMDHENMFWYRQDPGLGLRLIYFSYDVKMKEKGDIPEGYSVSREKKERFSLILESASTNQTSMYLCASRSLQGSSYNEQFFGPGTRLTVL.

J is TRBJ2-7 and V is TRBV25-1; D is possibly TRBD1 (5 bases). Looked up from germline, CDR1 is MGHDK and CDR2 is SYGVNS. The CDR3 runs 14 residues. Trimming removed 5 bases at V and 2 bases at J, with 13 bases between. CDR3 protein: CASSSQGFTYEQYF. Written as DNA, the CDR3 is TGTGCCAGCAGTTCCCAGGGCTTTACCTACGAGCAGTACTTC.

The genes are TRBV25-1 and TRBJ1-2; 7 positions match TRBD1. The CDR3 runs 15 residues. CDR1 is MGHDK, CDR2 SYGVNS, per germline. V shed 3 bases, J shed 5 bases, and the junction held 9 bases outside the gene matches. CDR3 in amino acids: CASSESTGPSYGYTF. The CDR3 coding sequence is TGTGCCAGCAGTGAGTCGACAGGGCCGTCGTATGGCTACACCTTC.

V usage is TRBV29-1 and J usage is TRBJ2-7; 9 bases are shared with TRBD1. V was pared by 4 bases and J by 2 bases, with 6 bases of the junction left unmatched. This CDR3 has 14 residues. Germline lookup yields CDR1 SQVTM and CDR2 ANQGSEA. The CDR3 DNA follows: TGCAGCGTTGGGACGGGACAGGGCACCTACGAGCAGTACTTC. Translating it yields CSVGTGQGTYEQYF.

The chain carries TRBV13 and TRBJ2-7; 12 bases match TRBD1. CDR1 is PRHDT and CDR2 is FYEKMQ in the germline V gene (reference sequence). Germline trimming cut 5 bases from V and 7 bases from J; bases unmatched to any gene: 18. The CDR3 covers 18 residues. CDR3 nucleotides: TGTGCCAGCAGCCCAGTCCAGGGGACGGGACAGGGGGCGCGGGAGCAGTACTTC. Translating gives CASSPVQGTGQGAREQYF.

The chain links TRBV28 to TRBJ2-7; 7 bases map to TRBD1. Germline assignment: CDR1 MDHEN and CDR2 SYDVKM. V gave up 6 bases and J gave up 1 base; unmatched junction bases: 3. CDR3 length equals 13 residues. Here the CDR3 reads CASSPQGSYEQYF. The CDR3 DNA is TGTGCCAGCAGCCCACAGGGGTCCTACGAGCAGTACTTC.

The gene calls are TRBV28 and TRBJ2-2, with 10 bases aligning to TRBD1. Trimming removed 6 bases from V and 6 bases from J; junction bases left unmatched: 7. The CDR3 loop spans 15 amino acids. Germline CDR1 reads MDHEN; CDR2 reads SYDVKM. The chain's CDR3 is CASRRPGQGSGELFF. CDR3 nucleotide sequence: TGTGCCAGCAGACGGCCGGGACAGGGGTCCGGGGAGCTGTTTTTT.

This rearrangement joins TRBV7-8 to TRBJ1-6; the match to TRBD1 covers 9 bases. Germline CDR1 SGHVS, CDR2 FQNEAQ. The CDR3 has 16 residues. J lost 5 bases, V lost 0 bases, and 2 bases had no gene match. CDR3 sequence reads: CASSLARTGDNSPLHF. The CDR3 region has the DNA TGTGCCAGCAGCTTAGCGAGGACAGGGGATAATTCACCCCTCCACTTT.

This sequence joins TRBV7-9 and TRBJ2-1; 8 bases are a match to TRBD1. This CDR3 contains 14 residues. The V and J ends lost 5 bases and 2 bases, in that order; junction bases with no gene match: 2. Germline V gene data show CDR1 as SEHNR and CDR2 as FQNEAQ (reference sequence). In DNA, the CDR3 is TGTGCCAGCAGCCCAGGGGGCGCCTACAATGAGCAGTTCTTC. Translation: CASSPGGAYNEQFF.